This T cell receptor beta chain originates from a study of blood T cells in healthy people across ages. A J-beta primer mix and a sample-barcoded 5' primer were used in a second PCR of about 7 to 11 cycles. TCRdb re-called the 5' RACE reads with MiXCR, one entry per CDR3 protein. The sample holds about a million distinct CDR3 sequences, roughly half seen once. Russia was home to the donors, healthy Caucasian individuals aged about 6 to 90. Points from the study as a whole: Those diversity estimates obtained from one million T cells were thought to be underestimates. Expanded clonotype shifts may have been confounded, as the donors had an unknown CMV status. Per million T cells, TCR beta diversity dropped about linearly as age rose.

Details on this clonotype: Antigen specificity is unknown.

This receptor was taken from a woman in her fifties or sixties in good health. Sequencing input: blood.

The CDR3 sequence is CSASQRAAYNEQFF. The DNA of the CDR3 is TGCAGTGCTTCACAACGAGCTGCATACAATGAGCAGTTCTTC. The chain links TRBV20-1 to TRBJ2-1; D is undetermined. Between the trimmed V and J ends, which lost 5 bases and 4 bases, there was a span of 15 bases. The CDR3 has 14 residues. Germline V CDR1 and CDR2: DFQATT, SNEGSKA (reference sequence).